Presented here are 13 T cell receptor beta chains from one specimen sequenced in a study of CD8 T cells in ankylosing spondylitis. A single record per CDR3 protein comes from TCRdb applying MiXCR to the 5' RACE reads. Altogether 300,000 to 400,000 distinct CDR3 sequences are present, roughly 14% being singletons, with the ten largest covering 0.85% to 1.4%. Sequencing was done on a sample of blood, either unsorted or a sorted T cell fraction (not recorded which). These TCRs come from a male donor with ankylosing spondylitis or in good health (not recorded which).

The sample holds a few counts of this clonotype. V is TRBV12-3 or TRBV12-4 and J is TRBJ2-7; D ambiguous. V shed 3 bases and J shed 6 bases, with 15 bases lying between them. There are 14 residues in the CDR3. CDR3 sequence (DNA): TGTGCCAGCAGTTTGGTTTTGGGCTCGGGCGAGCAGTACTTC. It translates to CASSLVLGSGEQYF.

This chain uses TRBV5-6 with TRBJ2-5; D is ambiguous. Trimming left V 3 bases short and J 2 bases short, with 11 bases between. This CDR3 region has 14 residues. CDR1 SGHDT and CDR2 YYEEEE come from the germline V gene. DNA for the CDR3: TGTGCCAGCAGCTCTAATTATGGGCAAGAGACCCAGTACTTC. Translation: CASSSNYGQETQYF. Combining the CDR3 with reference TRBV5-6 and TRBJ2-5 gives the whole variable domain DAGVTQSPTHLIKTRGQQVTLRCSPKSGHDTVSWYQQALGQGPQFIFQYYEEEERQRGNFPDRFSGHQFPNYSSELNVNALLLGDSALYLCASSSNYGQETQYFGPGTRLLVL.

The V call is TRBV20-1, the J call TRBJ2-3; 10 bases fit TRBD2. Germline CDR1 reads DFQATT; CDR2 reads SNEGSKA (reference sequence). The CDR3 sequence is 16 residues long. Trimming took 5 bases from V and 2 from J; bases not matched to a gene: 10. The chain's CDR3 is CSARNQLAGNTDTQYF. The CDR3 coding sequence is TGCAGTGCTCGTAACCAACTAGCGGGGAACACAGATACGCAGTATTTT.

The table lists this clonotype with a few counts. This sequence joins TRBV10-2 and TRBJ2-5; D possibly corresponds to TRBD1 (5 bases). V was cut by 4 bases and J by 5 bases, with 8 bases left in between. Germline V gene data show CDR1 as WSHSY and CDR2 as SAAADI. The CDR3 is made up of 12 amino acids. The CDR3 coding sequence is TGCGCCAGCAGTGGGAAGGGGGAGACCCAGTACTTC. This gives the protein CASSGKGETQYF.

CDR3 amino acids: CSAHKSSYNSPLHF. The CDR3, as DNA: TGCAGTGCTCACAAGAGCTCCTATAATTCACCCCTCCACTTT. The chain employs TRBV20-1 and TRBJ1-6; no clear D gene. V lost 5 bases and J 0 bases, leaving 8 bases between the germline ends. The CDR3 sequence is 14 residues long. Germline V gene sequence: CDR1 DFQATT, CDR2 SNEGSKA (reference sequence).

The rearrangement links TRBV21-1 to TRBJ1-2; no check of the table's D call, TRBD1, against the DNA was made. TRBV21-1 is recorded as a pseudogene. The CDR3 contains 13 residues. The CDR3 DNA sequence: TGTGCCAGGCTAAGGGGGGACTACTATGGCTACACCTTC. Translation: CARLRGDYYGYTF.

The chain employs TRBV29-1 and TRBJ2-7; D is possibly TRBD1 (5 bases). From germline, CDR1 is SQVTM and CDR2 ANQGSEA. The CDR3 covers 12 residues. V shed 5 bases and J shed 5 bases, with 13 bases lying between them. The DNA of the CDR3 is TGCAGCGTTCGGGCAGGGAAGAACGAGCAGTACTTC. Translation gives CSVRAGKNEQYF.

The chain recombines TRBV7-9 with TRBJ1-1; 8 bases are shared with TRBD1. CDR1 SEHNR and CDR2 FQNEAQ come from the germline V gene (reference sequence). CDR3 length: 14 residues. V gave up 5 bases and J gave up 1 base; unmatched junction bases: 3. CDR3 sequence: CASSGQGWNTEAFF. CDR3 sequence (DNA): TGTGCCAGCAGCGGACAGGGATGGAACACTGAAGCTTTCTTT.

This sequence joins TRBV9 and TRBJ2-7; TRBD1 is a possible D gene (5 bases). The germline gives CDR1 SGDLS, CDR2 YYNGEE. The CDR3 runs to 14 residues. Deletions cut 5 bases from V and 1 base from J, with 13 bases between. The CDR3 bases are TGTGCCAGCAGTCGACAGTTAACTTCCTACGAGCAGTACTTC. This sequence encodes CASSRQLTSYEQYF.

This clonotype was counted only a few times. The chain links TRBV6-1 to TRBJ1-2; D uncertain. The CDR3 is made up of 14 amino acids. Trimming removed 8 bases at V and 4 bases at J, with 17 bases between. From germline, CDR1 is MNHNS and CDR2 SASEGT. The DNA of the CDR3 is TGTGCCAGCGGATCCCCGGGGAGCAGCTATGGCTACACCTTC. Protein: CASGSPGSSYGYTF.

The V call is TRBV5-1, the J call TRBJ2-3; 14 nucleotides match TRBD2. CDR1 is SGHRS and CDR2 is YFSETQ in the germline V gene. This CDR3 has 17 residues. V gave up 4 bases and J gave up 3 bases; unmatched junction bases: 7. The CDR3 DNA reads TGCGCCAGCAGCCAGACTAGCGGGGGGGCCTGGACAGATACGCAGTATTTT. It specifies CASSQTSGGAWTDTQYF.

The genes are TRBV5-1 and TRBJ1-5; 7 nucleotides match TRBD1. Germline lookup yields CDR1 SGHRS and CDR2 YFSETQ. The CDR3 contains 13 residues. V was pared by 7 bases and J by 6 bases, with 7 bases of the junction left unmatched. The CDR3 bases are TGCGCCAGCCGCACAGGGGTGAGTCAGCCCCAGCATTTT. This codes for CASRTGVSQPQHF.

This clonotype has just a few counts. The rearrangement joins TRBV3-1 to TRBJ2-7; unclear D gene. The CDR3 has 13 amino acids. Deletions cut 1 base from V and 6 bases from J, with 10 bases between. Germline CDR1 LGHDT, CDR2 YNNKEL (reference sequence). This CDR3 is CASSQGEGSEQYF. For the CDR3, the DNA is TGTGCCAGCAGCCAAGGCGAAGGTTCCGAGCAGTACTTC.